The entry below describes one T cell receptor (beta chain). V gave up 4 bases and J gave up 8 bases, with 10 bases separating them. CDR1 SGDLS and CDR2 YYNGEE come from the germline V gene. The CDR3 is made up of 12 amino acids. The data derive from a study of CD8+ T cells in alopecia areata. Extraction and reverse transcription of RNA yielded cDNA as the sequencing template. Method: immunoSEQ multiplex PCR; TCRdb's copy keeps in-frame clones and lacks some. The profile shows about 110,000 clones, around 50% of them singletons. As to treatment: oral pan-JAK inhibitor, 5-10 mg twice daily. Both peripheral blood and punch biopsies of lesional scalp skin were obtained from patients who had alopecia areata.

The chain links TRBV9 to TRBJ2-1; D might be TRBD1 or TRBD2, each matching 5 bases. The receptor was derived from a human donor with alopecia areata. The material was CD8+ T cells sorted from blood, obtained at week 24, from a patient treated with tofacitinib. The CDR3 loop is CASSTGSDEQFF. The DNA of the CDR3 is TGTGCCAGCAGCACAGGTAGCGATGAGCAGTTCTTC. The full variable domain, its missing parts supplied by reference TRBV9 and TRBJ2-1, is DSGVTQTPKHLITATGQRVTLRCSPRSGDLSVYWYQQSLDQGLQFLIQYYNGEERAKGNILERFSAQQFPDLHSELNLSSLELGDSALYFCASSTGSDEQFFGPGTRLTVL.